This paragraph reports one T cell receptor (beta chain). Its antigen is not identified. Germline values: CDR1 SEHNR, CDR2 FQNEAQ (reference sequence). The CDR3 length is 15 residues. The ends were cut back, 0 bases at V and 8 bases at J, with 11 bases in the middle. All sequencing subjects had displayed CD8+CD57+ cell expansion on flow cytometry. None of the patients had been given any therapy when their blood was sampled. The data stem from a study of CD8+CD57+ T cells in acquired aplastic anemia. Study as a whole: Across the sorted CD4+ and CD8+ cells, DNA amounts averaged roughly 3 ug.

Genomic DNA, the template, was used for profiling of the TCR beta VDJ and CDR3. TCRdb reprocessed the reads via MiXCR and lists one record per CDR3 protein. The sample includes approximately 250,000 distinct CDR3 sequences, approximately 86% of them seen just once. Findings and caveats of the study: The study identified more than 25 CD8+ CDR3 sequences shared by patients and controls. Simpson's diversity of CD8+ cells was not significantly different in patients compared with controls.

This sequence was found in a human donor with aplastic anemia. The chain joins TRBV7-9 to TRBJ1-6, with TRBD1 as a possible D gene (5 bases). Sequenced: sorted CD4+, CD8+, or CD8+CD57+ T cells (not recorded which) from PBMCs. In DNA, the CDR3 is TGTGCCAGCAGCTTAGCGAATGGGGGGGATTCACCCCTCCACTTT. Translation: CASSLANGGDSPLHF.